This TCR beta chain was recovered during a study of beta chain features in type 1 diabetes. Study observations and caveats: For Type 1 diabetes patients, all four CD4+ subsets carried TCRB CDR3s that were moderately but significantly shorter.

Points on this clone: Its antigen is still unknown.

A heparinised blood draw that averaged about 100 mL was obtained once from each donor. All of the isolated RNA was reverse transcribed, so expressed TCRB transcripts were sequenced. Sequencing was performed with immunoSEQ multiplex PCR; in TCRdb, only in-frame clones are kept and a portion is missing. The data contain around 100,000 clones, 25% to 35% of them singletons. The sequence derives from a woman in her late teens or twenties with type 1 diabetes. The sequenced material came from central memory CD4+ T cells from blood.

For the CDR3, the DNA is TGCGCCAGCAGCCAAGGAATGTTGCCGGCGGGTCTGTTCTTC. As protein: CASSQGMLPAGLFF. V usage is TRBV4-3 and J usage is TRBJ2-1; D might be TRBD2 (5 bases). The CDR3 length is 14 residues. Per the germline V gene, CDR1 is LGHNA and CDR2 is YSLEER. Trimming removed 1 base at V and 15 bases at J, with 19 bases between.